This TCR beta chain was sequenced in a study of human T cells and chemical hapten exposure. Whole-study context: Variability of per-sample TCR yields stemmed mainly from small differences in pooled library volume.

TCRdb recomputed calls from the RACE reads with MiXCR, one row per CDR3 protein. The sample has roughly 130,000 distinct CDR3 sequences; approximately 10% are singletons. Documented time point: healthy volunteer bleed at 2 weeks. Someone pulled total RNA out of unfractionated whole blood. In regard to this clonotype: The antigen is undetermined.

Deletions cut 4 bases from V and 1 base from J, with 16 bases between. Germline V gene sequence: CDR1 SQVTM, CDR2 ANQGSEA. This CDR3 has 15 amino acids. Study results and limitations: TCRs whose frequency exceeded 1 in 1000 remained the same following DPC sensitization.

The receptor was derived from a male donor in good health. Some clones in this sample may be carry-over from other donors' samples. Sequenced sample: whole blood. The chain joins TRBV29-1 to TRBJ1-1; D gene ambiguous. For the CDR3, the DNA is TGCAGCGTTGTCCTCCCCCCGGGCGGGAACACTGAAGCTTTCTTT. Translating it yields CSVVLPPGGNTEAFF. The variable domain in full, completed from reference TRBV29-1 and TRBJ1-1, reads SAVISQKPSRDICQRGTSLTIQCQVDSQVTMMFWYRQQPGQSLTLIATANQGSEATYESGFVIDKFPISRPNLTFSTLTVSNMSPEDSSIYLCSVVLPPGGNTEAFFGQGTRLTVV.